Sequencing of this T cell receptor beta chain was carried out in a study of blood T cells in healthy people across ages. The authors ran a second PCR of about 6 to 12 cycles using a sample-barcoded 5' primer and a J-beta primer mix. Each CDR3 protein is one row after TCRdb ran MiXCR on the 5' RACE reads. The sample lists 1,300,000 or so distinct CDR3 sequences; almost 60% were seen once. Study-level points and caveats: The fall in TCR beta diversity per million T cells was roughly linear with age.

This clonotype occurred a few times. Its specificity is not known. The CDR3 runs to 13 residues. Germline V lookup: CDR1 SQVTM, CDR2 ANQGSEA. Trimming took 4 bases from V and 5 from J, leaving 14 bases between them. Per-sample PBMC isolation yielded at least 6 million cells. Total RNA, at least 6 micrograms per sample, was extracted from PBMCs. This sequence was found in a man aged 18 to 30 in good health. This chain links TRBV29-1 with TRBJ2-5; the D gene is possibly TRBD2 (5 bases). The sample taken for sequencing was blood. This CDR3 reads CSVGGRLGETQYF. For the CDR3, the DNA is TGCAGCGTTGGCGGGCGTTTAGGCGAGACCCAGTACTTC.